The clone carrying this T cell receptor (beta chain) was picked up many times. The data originate from a study of regulatory T cells in long-lasting Graves disease. The wider study: Newly diagnosed Graves' patients had under 3 months of antithyroid drugs.

Sequencing libraries for TCR beta were prepared with iRepertoire HTBI primers and Arm-PCR of CDR3 regions. Each CDR3 protein gets one entry after TCRdb re-called the multiplex PCR reads with MiXCR. The sample shows approximately 470,000 distinct CDR3 sequences, roughly 16% of them seen only once. The time point was: newly diagnosed GD, antithyroid drugs for less than 3 months. With RNA extracted from PBMCs as input, the TCR library was made. Diagnosis followed American Thyroid Association guidelines for Graves' disease. EDTA tubes collected 9 to 9.5 milliliters of peripheral blood. This CDR3 is built from 17 residues. V lost 5 bases and J 0 bases, leaving 19 bases between the germline ends. CDR1 MDHEN and CDR2 SYDVKM come from the germline V gene. In addition, the sample was reused for a study of T cells in Graves' hyperthyroidism and ophthalmopathy.

This material consisted of peripheral blood mononuclear cells (PBMCs), taken at new diagnosis, from a patient treated with antithyroid drugs. This receptor was obtained from a man aged 35 to 55 with Graves disease. This chain uses TRBV28 with TRBJ1-1; D is possibly TRBD1 (6 bases). The CDR3 protein is CASSEITGSRMNTEAFF. For the CDR3, the DNA is TGTGCCAGCAGTGAAATAACAGGGTCCCGCATGAACACTGAAGCTTTCTTT.